The 30 T cell receptor beta chains in this list originate from one sample, sequenced in a study of chronic HIV infection and antiretroviral therapy. TCRdb processed the 5' RACE reads anew with MiXCR; each CDR3 protein has one entry. The sample gives tens of thousands of distinct CDR3 sequences, about 9.7% of which show up once; roughly 2.4% is in the top ten. Sample: peripheral blood. These receptors all stem from an adult who had HIV and had not received antiretroviral therapy, or was an uninfected healthy control (not recorded which).

This clonotype was seen at least ten times. The chain carries TRBV6-2 or TRBV6-3 and TRBJ2-6, with 8 nucleotides matching TRBD1. There are 18 residues in the CDR3. CDR1 is MNHEY, CDR2 SVGEGT, per germline. The V and J ends lost 6 bases and 0 bases, in that order; junction bases with no gene match: 10. Written as DNA, the CDR3 is TGTGCCAGCAGCGAAATGACAGGGGATTCCTCTGGGGCCAACGTCCTGACTTTC. Translated: CASSEMTGDSSGANVLTF.

This clonotype has more than one count but fewer than ten. The rearrangement links TRBV5-1 to TRBJ2-5; tentative D call: TRBD1 (6 bases). Per germline, CDR1 SGHRS and CDR2 YFSETQ. The CDR3 loop spans 14 amino acids. V lost 2 bases to trimming and J lost 2 bases, with 10 bases between them. CDR3 coding DNA: TGCGCCAGCAGCTTCTTGACAGGTCAAGAGACCCAGTACTTC. Encoded protein: CASSFLTGQETQYF. The full variable domain, in which reference TRBV5-1 and TRBJ2-5 provide the parts outside the CDR3, is KAGVTQTPRYLIKTRGQQVTLSCSPISGHRSVSWYQQTPGQGLQFLFEYFSETQRNKGNFPGRFSGRQFSNSRSEMNVSTLELGDSALYLCASSFLTGQETQYFGPGTRLLVL.

In this sample, this clonotype turned up many times. This chain joins TRBV5-8 and TRBJ2-1; no firm D call. Germline CDR1 is SGHTS and CDR2 is YDEGEE. This CDR3 spans 16 amino acids. V lost 4 bases and J lost 0, with 14 bases in between. The DNA for the CDR3 is TGTGCCAGCAGCCCCTCTAGAGCCTACTCCTACAATGAGCAGTTCTTC. Encoded protein: CASSPSRAYSYNEQFF.

This clonotype was counted at least ten times. The chain has TRBV5-1 and TRBJ2-5; 9 bases match TRBD1. In germline, CDR1 is SGHRS, CDR2 YFSETQ. Germline trimming cut 4 bases from V and 2 bases from J; bases unmatched to any gene: 3. There are 14 residues in the CDR3. The CDR3 coding sequence is TGCGCCAGCAGCAGAGGGACAGGGCAAGAGACCCAGTACTTC. Its protein product is CASSRGTGQETQYF. Combining the CDR3 with reference TRBV5-1 and TRBJ2-5 gives the whole variable domain KAGVTQTPRYLIKTRGQQVTLSCSPISGHRSVSWYQQTPGQGLQFLFEYFSETQRNKGNFPGRFSGRQFSNSRSEMNVSTLELGDSALYLCASSRGTGQETQYFGPGTRLLVL.

This clonotype was counted between two and nine times. The chain carries TRBV4-1 and TRBJ2-1, with 8 bases identical to TRBD2. The CDR3 runs to 14 residues. The V gene end was trimmed by 6 bases and the J gene end by 7 bases; junction bases not matched to a gene: 8. Germline lookup yields CDR1 MGHRA and CDR2 YSYEKL. The CDR3 loop reads CASSYLAGANEQFF. DNA of the CDR3: TGCGCCAGCAGTTACCTAGCGGGCGCAAATGAGCAGTTCTTC.

This clonotype was recorded at least ten times. DNA of the CDR3: TGCAGCGTTGTGGTCCATTACACCGGGGAGCTGTTTTTT. Translating gives CSVVVHYTGELFF. The gene calls are TRBV29-1 and TRBJ2-2, with D hard to call. The germline V gene has CDR1 SQVTM and CDR2 ANQGSEA. V lost 4 bases and J 3 bases, leaving 9 bases between the germline ends. The CDR3 spans 13 residues.

This clonotype was seen a handful of times. The chain is built from TRBV4-3 and TRBJ1-1; no reliable D call. Trimming removed 1 base from V and 3 bases from J, with 12 bases in between. There are 15 residues in the CDR3. CDR1 is LGHNA and CDR2 is YSLEER in the germline V gene. The CDR3 DNA reads TGCGCCAGCAGCCAAGTTCATGGACGCCACACTGAAGCTTTCTTT. Its protein product is CASSQVHGRHTEAFF.

V gene TRBV27 combines with J gene TRBJ2-1; TRBD2 matches 7 bases. The germline V gene encodes CDR1 MNHEY and CDR2 SMNVEV (reference sequence). CDR3 size: 13 residues. V was clipped by 8 bases and J by 6 bases; unmatched bases: 7. The CDR3 loop is CASRSGWINEQFF. The CDR3 coding sequence is TGTGCCAGCCGTAGCGGGTGGATCAATGAGCAGTTCTTC.

This clonotype was detected many times. The chain is built from TRBV3-1 and TRBJ2-1, with D possibly matching TRBD2 (5 bases). Trimming took off 4 bases at V and 0 bases at J, with 16 bases between the two ends. The CDR3 runs 17 residues. Germline CDR1 LGHDT, CDR2 YNNKEL (reference sequence). DNA of the CDR3: TGTGCCAGCAGCCGGTCGGGAAGCTCAAGCTCCTACAATGAGCAGTTCTTC. It translates to CASSRSGSSSSYNEQFF.

This clonotype has ten or more counts. The rearrangement joins TRBV7-2 to TRBJ2-1; 10 bases are a match to TRBD2. CDR3 length equals 15 residues. The trim removed 1 base at V and 8 bases at J, leaving 5 bases unmatched. Germline CDR1 SGHTA, CDR2 FQGNSA. The CDR3 here is CASSLGAGGVDEQFF. The CDR3 DNA sequence: TGTGCCAGCAGCTTAGGAGCGGGGGGGGTCGATGAGCAGTTCTTC.

Many counts were recorded for this clonotype. J is TRBJ2-7 and V is TRBV11-3, with 7 bases identical to TRBD1. With V trimmed by 5 bases and J by 5 bases, 9 bases remained unmatched. The CDR3 extends over 14 amino acids. The V gene's germline CDR1 is SGHNT and CDR2 YENEEA. The DNA for the CDR3 is TGTGCCAGCAGCCCGCGACAGGGCCAGCACGAGCAGTACTTC. This sequence encodes CASSPRQGQHEQYF. Full variable domain (remainder filled in from reference TRBV11-3 and TRBJ2-7): EAGVVQSPRYKIIEKKQPVAFWCNPISGHNTLYWYLQNLGQGPELLIRYENEEAVDDSQLPKDRFSAERLKGVDSTLKIQPAELGDSAVYLCASSPRQGQHEQYFGPGTRLTVT.

The CDR3 loop is CASSQDGWAGYGYTF. In nucleotides, the CDR3 is TGCGCCAGCAGCCAAGACGGCTGGGCAGGGTATGGCTACACCTTC. The rearrangement uses TRBV4-3 and TRBJ1-2; D might be TRBD1 (5 bases). The CDR3 contains 15 residues. The germline V and J ends were trimmed by 0 bases and 5 bases, with 13 bases remaining between them. Germline assignment: CDR1 LGHNA and CDR2 YSLEER.

V is TRBV28 and J is TRBJ2-7, with 7 bases fitting TRBD2. The length of the CDR3 is 16 residues. V trimming: 5 bases; J trimming: 2 bases; junction bases outside the gene matches: 12. The V gene's germline CDR1 is MDHEN and CDR2 SYDVKM. The CDR3 sequence: CASSPSGLAEAYEQYF. The CDR3, as DNA: TGTGCCAGCAGTCCCTCTGGGCTAGCGGAAGCCTACGAGCAGTACTTC.

This clonotype was seen many times. This CDR3 is CAISDGRTQYF. Written as DNA, the CDR3 is TGTGCCATCAGTGATGGGAGAACGCAGTATTTT. V usage is TRBV10-3 and J usage is TRBJ2-3; a possible D gene is TRBD2 (5 bases). Trimming cost V 3 bases and J 9 bases, with 7 bases left between them. Germline V CDR1 and CDR2: ENHRY, SYGVKD. The CDR3 is 11 residues long.

In its sample, this clonotype was seen a few times. This sequence joins TRBV5-1 and TRBJ2-3; possibly TRBD2 for D (5 bases). Per germline, CDR1 SGHRS and CDR2 YFSETQ. This CDR3 contains 16 residues. V shed 0 bases and J shed 4 bases, with 15 bases lying between them. The CDR3 loop reads CASSLAPLGGPDTQYF. The CDR3 DNA reads TGCGCCAGCAGCTTGGCCCCCCTCGGAGGTCCAGATACGCAGTATTTT.

This clonotype was detected only a few times. The CDR3 is CASSDSGTLRYF. In DNA form, the CDR3 reads TGTGCCAGCAGTGACTCCGGGACTTTGCGGTACTTC. The genes are TRBV3-1 and TRBJ2-7; weak D call: TRBD2 (6 bases). CDR3 length: 12 residues. The germline V and J ends were trimmed by 6 bases and 12 bases, with 18 bases remaining between them. Germline assignment: CDR1 LGHDT and CDR2 YNNKEL (reference sequence).

Ten or more counts support this clonotype. DNA of the CDR3: TGCGCCAGCAGCCCCTCACAAAACTATGGCTACACCTTC. Translation gives CASSPSQNYGYTF. V and J are TRBV5-1 and TRBJ1-2; D call uncertain. CDR3 length equals 13 residues. Germline lookup yields CDR1 SGHRS and CDR2 YFSETQ. V lost 4 bases to trimming and J lost 2 bases, with 9 bases between them.

This clonotype was seen a handful of times. This chain connects TRBV5-6 to TRBJ2-7; TRBD2 matches at 14 bases. The CDR3 runs 18 residues. Germline CDR1 and CDR2: SGHDT and YYEEEE. The J segment lost 5 bases and the V segment lost 4 bases, leaving 14 bases of the junction unmatched. The CDR3 here is CASSALLKGLAGAHEQYF. CDR3 nucleotides: TGTGCCAGCAGCGCTTTACTAAAGGGACTAGCGGGGGCCCACGAGCAGTACTTC.

The V and J genes are TRBV5-4 and TRBJ1-1; perhaps TRBD1 as D (5 bases). CDR1 is SGHNT, CDR2 YYREEE, per germline (reference sequence). The CDR3 loop spans 15 amino acids. V was clipped by 4 bases and J by 4 bases, with 17 bases between them. The CDR3 DNA follows: TGTGCCAGCAGCCCGGGGGTCAGGTCGACCACTGAAGCTTTCTTT. This encodes CASSPGVRSTTEAFF.

This clonotype was found a few times. V is TRBV6-2 or TRBV6-3 and J is TRBJ1-5, with D tentatively TRBD1 (6 bases). The CDR3 consists of 14 residues. V gave up 0 bases and J gave up 6 bases, with 9 bases separating them. Germline V gene data show CDR1 as MNHEY and CDR2 as SVGEGT. CDR3 sequence: CASSYSDRIQPQHF. The CDR3 DNA reads as TGTGCCAGCAGTTACTCCGACAGGATTCAGCCCCAGCATTTT.

This clonotype has at least ten counts. This chain links TRBV20-1 with TRBJ1-1; D gene ambiguous. V was clipped by 7 bases and J by 4 bases, with 10 bases between them. CDR1 DFQATT and CDR2 SNEGSKA come from the germline V gene (reference sequence). The CDR3 consists of 11 residues. Here the CDR3 DNA reads TGCAGTGGGAGTTTGGGCACTGAAGCTTTCTTT. It codes for CSGSLGTEAFF.

This clonotype was seen ten or more times. CDR3 sequence reads: CAIRTGEFTDTQYF. CDR3 bases: TGTGCCATCAGGACAGGGGAATTTACAGATACGCAGTATTTT. V is TRBV10-3 and J is TRBJ2-3; 8 nucleotides line up with TRBD1. The germline gives CDR1 ENHRY, CDR2 SYGVKD. Losses at the gene ends were 6 bases for V and 3 bases for J; bases not matched to a gene: 5. CDR3 length: 14 amino acids.

CDR3 sequence: CASSYSPVASYNEQFF. CDR3 DNA: TGTGCCAGCAGTTACTCCCCGGTGGCTAGCTACAATGAGCAGTTCTTC. This chain uses TRBV6-5 with TRBJ2-1; D not resolved. The V end lost 0 bases, the J end lost 3 bases, and 12 bases lay between the germline ends. CDR3 length: 16 residues. CDR1 is MNHEY, CDR2 SVGAGI, per germline.

There are many counts of this clonotype. The chain combines TRBV29-1 with TRBJ2-7; D perhaps matches TRBD1 (6 bases). Germline V gene lookup returns CDR1 SQVTM and CDR2 ANQGSEA. This CDR3 has 12 residues. V was trimmed by 7 bases and J by 0 bases, leaving 10 bases between them. The CDR3 loop reads CSARDTSYEQYF. CDR3 nucleotides: TGCAGCGCCCGGGACACCTCCTACGAGCAGTACTTC.

The V call is TRBV4-1, the J call TRBJ2-3; D is uncertain. From germline, CDR1 is MGHRA and CDR2 YSYEKL. The CDR3 is 14 amino acids. V was shortened by 1 base and J by 2 bases, with 7 bases between the two germline ends. CDR3 sequence (DNA): TGCGCCAGCAGCCAAGGGCGAGCCACAGATACGCAGTATTTT. Protein sequence: CASSQGRATDTQYF.

This clonotype was found many times. This chain links TRBV4-1 with TRBJ1-2, with D perhaps matching TRBD1 (6 bases). The V end lost 1 base, the J end lost 7 bases, and 13 bases lay between the germline ends. The CDR3 runs 14 residues. Germline V gene data show CDR1 as MGHRA and CDR2 as YSYEKL. CDR3 amino acids: CASSQGTVPLGYTF. CDR3 DNA: TGCGCCAGCAGCCAAGGGACAGTGCCCCTTGGCTACACCTTC.

CDR3 coding DNA: TGTGCTAGTGGCCGGACTGCCGCCAAAAACATTCAGTACTTC. Protein product: CASGRTAAKNIQYF. The J gene is TRBJ2-4, the V gene TRBV12-5; D is perhaps TRBD2 (5 bases). V gave up 6 bases and J gave up 1 base, with 10 bases separating them. The CDR3 is 14 amino acids. CDR1 and CDR2 from the germline V gene are LGHNT and FRNRAP.

This clonotype was picked up a small number of times. The J gene is TRBJ2-6, the V gene TRBV27; 7 bases map to TRBD1. Losses at the gene ends were 5 bases for V and 1 base for J; bases not matched to a gene: 8. The length of the CDR3 is 17 residues. From germline, CDR1 is MNHEY and CDR2 SMNVEV (reference sequence). In DNA, the CDR3 is TGTGCCAGCAGTCCGACAGGGCCTTTTTCTGGGGCCAACGTCCTGACTTTC. It codes for CASSPTGPFSGANVLTF. The complete variable domain, with remaining parts taken from reference TRBV27 and TRBJ2-6, reads EAQVTQNPRYLITVTGKKLTVTCSQNMNHEYMSWYRQDPGLGLRQIYYSMNVEVTDKGDVPEGYKVSRKEKRNFPLILESPSPNQTSLYFCASSPTGPFSGANVLTFGAGSRLTVL.

This clonotype appeared many times. V usage is TRBV7-6 and J usage is TRBJ2-3, with 8 nucleotides matching TRBD2. J was trimmed by 1 base and V by 0 bases; bases with no gene match: 3. Germline-derived CDR1 and CDR2 are SGHVS and FNYEAQ. The CDR3 spans 16 residues. CDR3: CASSLAASGRTDTQYF. Written as DNA, the CDR3 is TGTGCCAGCAGCTTAGCAGCTAGCGGGCGCACAGATACGCAGTATTTT.

This clonotype appeared many times. The genes are TRBV20-1 and TRBJ2-3; 7 nucleotides agree with TRBD2. The CDR3 loop spans 15 amino acids. Germline V gene lookup returns CDR1 DFQATT and CDR2 SNEGSKA (reference sequence). V dropped 3 bases and J dropped 0; count of bases not matched to a gene: 6. The CDR3 coding sequence is TGCAGTGCTAGTAGCAGCGGGGCAAGCACAGATACGCAGTATTTT. Its translation: CSASSSGASTDTQYF.